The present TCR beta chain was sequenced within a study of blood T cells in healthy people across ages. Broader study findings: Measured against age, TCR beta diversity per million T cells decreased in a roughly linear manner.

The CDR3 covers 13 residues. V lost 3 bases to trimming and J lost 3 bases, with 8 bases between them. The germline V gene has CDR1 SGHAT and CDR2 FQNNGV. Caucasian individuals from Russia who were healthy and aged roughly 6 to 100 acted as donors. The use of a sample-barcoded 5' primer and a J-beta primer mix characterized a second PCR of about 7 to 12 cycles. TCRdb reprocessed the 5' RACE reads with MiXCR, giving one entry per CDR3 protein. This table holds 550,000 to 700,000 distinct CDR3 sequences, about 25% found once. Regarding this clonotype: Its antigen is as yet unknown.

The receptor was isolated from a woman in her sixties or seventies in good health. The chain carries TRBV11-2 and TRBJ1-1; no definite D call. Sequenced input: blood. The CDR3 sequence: CASSLGFYTEAFF. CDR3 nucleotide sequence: TGTGCCAGCAGCTTGGGGTTTTACACTGAAGCTTTCTTT.